A selection of T cell receptor beta chains follows, all from one sample in a study of cytotoxic CD8 clonotypes in ibrutinib-treated CLL. Method: immunoSEQ multiplex PCR; TCRdb's copy keeps in-frame clones and lacks some. The sample consists of approximately 280,000 clones, less than 85% of them appearing once. The material was PBMCs, obtained at disease progression, from a patient treated with ibrutinib. All receptors derive from a human donor with chronic lymphocytic leukemia. The CDR3 runs from the conserved cysteine through the conserved F or W. D genes are given only for firm matches. The listing skips clone size in some rows; elsewhere it reads once, few, many or a size class.

clone_size: -; j_call: TRBJ1-2; v_call: TRBV19; d_call: -; cdr3_nt: TGTGCCAGTAGTATACAGGTTTCTCATGGCTACACCTTC; cdr3_aa: CASSIQVSHGYTF
clone_size: -; j_call: TRBJ2-5; v_call: TRBV7-7; d_call: TRBD1; cdr3_nt: TGTGCCAGCAGCCCTAGGGACAGGACTGGCCAGAAGTACTTC; cdr3_aa: CASSPRDRTGQKYF
clone_size: -; j_call: TRBJ1-1; v_call: TRBV18; d_call: TRBD1; cdr3_nt: TGTGCCAGCTCACATATTGCGACCGGGACAGGGTCTTTCGCTGAAGCTTTCTTT; cdr3_aa: CASSHIATGTGSFAEAFF
clone_size: -; j_call: TRBJ2-5; v_call: TRBV11-2; d_call: -; cdr3_nt: TGTGCCAGCAGCCGGCTGACGGGGAACCGCGTGGCCCAGTACTTC; cdr3_aa: CASSRLTGNRVAQYF
clone_size: once; j_call: TRBJ2-5; v_call: TRBV4-1; d_call: -; cdr3_nt: TGCGCCAGCAGCCAAGAGGGACTGGGGATCCAAGAGACCCAGTACTTC; cdr3_aa: CASSQEGLGIQETQYF
clone_size: -; j_call: TRBJ2-7; v_call: TRBV2; d_call: -; cdr3_nt: TGTGCCAGCAGTGCTGGGATTACCTACGAGCAGTACTTC; cdr3_aa: CASSAGITYEQYF
clone_size: -; j_call: TRBJ1-1; v_call: TRBV10-3; d_call: -; cdr3_nt: TGTGCCATCAGGGGGACCGCGAACACTGAAGCTTTCTTT; cdr3_aa: CAIRGTANTEAFF
clone_size: -; j_call: TRBJ2-7; v_call: TRBV6-1; d_call: TRBD2; cdr3_nt: TGTGCCAGCAGTGATCTAGCGGGGGGACGTCACTCCTACGAGCAGTACTTC; cdr3_aa: CASSDLAGGRHSYEQYF
clone_size: -; j_call: TRBJ1-2; v_call: TRBV2; d_call: -; cdr3_nt: TGTGCCAGCAGTCTTAGGGAGGTCCTTGGCTACACCTTC; cdr3_aa: CASSLREVLGYTF
clone_size: once; j_call: TRBJ2-7; v_call: TRBV5-1; d_call: -; cdr3_nt: TGCGCCAGCAGCCCTACGGCGGGAGAGCAGTACTTC; cdr3_aa: CASSPTAGEQYF
clone_size: few; j_call: TRBJ2-7; v_call: TRBV7-3; d_call: -; cdr3_nt: TGTGCCAGCAGCTTAAATCCCGGGGGCTACGAGCAGTACTTC; cdr3_aa: CASSLNPGGYEQYF
clone_size: few; j_call: TRBJ1-2; v_call: TRBV27; d_call: -; cdr3_nt: TGTGCCAGCAGTTTATCGAAAGGCTATGGCTACACCTTC; cdr3_aa: CASSLSKGYGYTF
clone_size: -; j_call: TRBJ1-4; v_call: TRBV15; d_call: -; cdr3_nt: TGTGCCACCAGCAGAGATCGAGGGGAGGCAAAACTGTTTTTT; cdr3_aa: CATSRDRGEAKLFF
clone_size: few; j_call: TRBJ1-6; v_call: TRBV19; d_call: -; cdr3_nt: TGTGCCAGTACCCCGACCCGGGGGGGATCACCCCTCCACTTT; cdr3_aa: CASTPTRGGSPLHF
clone_size: -; j_call: TRBJ1-1; v_call: TRBV28; d_call: -; cdr3_nt: TGTGCCAGCAGTTTTAGCGGGATTGGTTTGCAAGCTTTCTTT; cdr3_aa: CASSFSGIGLQAFF
clone_size: -; j_call: TRBJ2-3; v_call: TRBV7-3; d_call: TRBD1; cdr3_nt: TGTGCCAGCAGCCACTCAGGGGGCCGTGTAGATACGCAGTATTTT; cdr3_aa: CASSHSGGRVDTQYF